This TCR beta chain was sequenced for a study of CD8 T cells in Susac syndrome. Study background: Intravenous immunoglobulin alone or corticosteroids were being given to patients with Susac syndrome at blood draw, unless they were therapy-naive. Findings and caveats of the study: Clonal expansion was not observed in the Susac syndrome CD4+ T cell repertoires. The TCR sequencing and HLA analysis in the study involved a relatively small number of individuals, as the study acknowledged.

This clonotype has only a few counts. Its antigen is not identified. Reverse transcription of 0.5 to 1 ug RNA was performed with random hexamers. The CDR3 of TCR beta was amplified by immunoSEQ multiplex PCR across 54 Vbeta and 13 Jbeta. TCRdb processed the immunoSEQ multiplex PCR reads anew with MiXCR; each CDR3 protein has one entry. Of about 140,000 distinct CDR3 sequences listed, roughly 94% are singletons. The ends were cut back, 5 bases at V and 2 bases at J, with 9 bases in the middle. Germline V gene sequence: CDR1 SNHLY, CDR2 FYNNEI. The CDR3 is 13 amino acids. The receptor was isolated from a human donor with Susac syndrome. Sequenced input: CD4+ T cells from PBMCs. The V call is TRBV2, the J call TRBJ1-1, with D maybe TRBD1 (6 bases). CDR3 nucleotides: TGTGCCAGCAGTCAGGACAGAAACACTGAAGCTTTCTTT. As protein: CASSQDRNTEAFF.